The rows below give T cell receptor beta chains drawn from one sample of a study of shared T cell receptors in the human thymus. The table came from immunoSEQ multiplex PCR; TCRdb's copy has only in-frame clones and leaves some out. The sample holds under 450,000 clones, roughly 94% seen once. Material for sequencing was thymocytes. All receptors derive from a human donor. Both conserved end residues are part of each CDR3. D genes are given only for firm matches.

TRBJ2-4,NA,TRBV27,CASSGTGTPAKNIQYF,TGTGCCAGCAGCGGGACCGGGACACCAGCCAAAAACATTCAGTACTTC
TRBJ1-1,TRBD1,TRBV2,CASSLGQGVAEAFF,TGTGCCAGCAGCCTGGGACAGGGAGTCGCTGAAGCTTTCTTT
TRBJ2-2,NA,TRBV9,CASSVGGSTGELFF,TGTGCCAGCAGCGTAGGCGGTAGCACCGGGGAGCTGTTTTTT
TRBJ1-2,TRBD1,TRBV4-3,CASSQKTGDYGYTF,TGCGCCAGCAGCCAAAAGACAGGGGATTATGGCTACACCTTC
TRBJ2-3,NA,TRBV19,CASKGTGYRLPDTQYF,TGTGCCAGTAAGGGAACAGGGTACAGACTCCCAGATACGCAGTATTTT
TRBJ2-7,TRBD2,TRBV10-1,CASSAVTSGTYEQYF,TGCGCCAGCAGTGCGGTGACTAGCGGGACCTACGAGCAGTACTTC
TRBJ2-7,NA,TRBV6-5,CASSYGEPITYEQYF,TGTGCCAGCAGTTATGGGGAACCTATTACCTACGAGCAGTACTTC
TRBJ1-3,NA,TRBV7-2,CASSLDRQASPSGNTIYF,TGTGCCAGCAGCTTAGACCGGCAAGCCTCACCCTCTGGAAACACCATATATTTT
TRBJ1-2,TRBD1,TRBV5-3,CARSYVGQGYYGYTF,TGTGCCAGAAGCTACGTTGGACAGGGATACTATGGCTACACCTTC
TRBJ2-7,NA,TRBV11-2,CASTSPGTPYEQYF,TGTGCCAGCACCAGTCCCGGGACACCCTACGAGCAGTACTTC
TRBJ2-7,TRBD1,TRBV14,CASSQSGQGHEEQYF,TGTGCCAGCAGCCAATCGGGACAGGGCCATGAAGAGCAGTACTTC
TRBJ1-1,NA,TRBV9,CASSVGAQPWAANTEAFF,TGTGCCAGCAGCGTAGGAGCCCAGCCCTGGGCGGCGAACACTGAAGCTTTCTTT
TRBJ1-2,NA,TRBV4-1,CASSQDGITAKYGYTF,TGCGCCAGCAGCCAAGATGGAATCACAGCGAAGTATGGCTACACCTTC